These T cell receptor beta chains were read from a single sample in a study of control samples from healthy donors and cancer patients. Here immunoSEQ multiplex PCR was the method, and the copy in TCRdb shows in-frame clones only, minus some. The repertoire includes approximately 89,000 clones, approximately 89% of them detected once, and about 21% sits in the top ten. Material for sequencing was blood. Every receptor here comes from a man aged 25 to 45 in good health. The CDR3 runs from the conserved cysteine through the conserved F or W. Each record gives: V gene, D gene, clone size, J gene, CDR3 DNA, CDR3 protein. D genes are given only for firm matches. Clone size, where shown, is once, few, many, or a class for clones that have expanded.

TRBV30	.	.	TRBJ1-1	TGTGCCTGGTCGTGGGGGGTGAACACTGAAGCTTTCTTT	CAWSWGVNTEAFF
TRBV4-1	TRBD1	.	TRBJ1-2	TGCGCCAGCAGCCAAGATATCCCACGGGGGACAGGGAATGGCTACACCTTC	CASSQDIPRGTGNGYTF
TRBV5-4	TRBD2	.	TRBJ2-5	TGTGCCAGCAGCCTTAGCGGGGGCCGCGGAGAGACCCAGTACTTC	CASSLSGGRGETQYF
TRBV4-1	.	.	TRBJ1-1	TGCGCCAGCAGCCAAGTACATCCCGACACTGAAGCTTTCTTT	CASSQVHPDTEAFF
TRBV3-1/TRBV3-2	.	.	TRBJ1-2	TGTGCCAGCAGCCAAGGGTGGGGGGGCTATGGCTACACCTTC	CASSQGWGGYGYTF
TRBV19	TRBD1	.	TRBJ2-4	TGTGCCAGTAGTATTTCTGCCTCAGGGACAGGGAAAAACATTCAGTACTTC	CASSISASGTGKNIQYF
TRBV7-9	.	.	TRBJ1-5	TGTGCCAGCAGCCCTATTGGGCGGGGCAATCAGCCCCAGCATTTT	CASSPIGRGNQPQHF
TRBV19	.	.	TRBJ2-1	TGTGCCAGTAGTATTCTTACAGGGTACAATGAGCAGTTCTTC	CASSILTGYNEQFF
TRBV5-4	TRBD1	.	TRBJ1-2	TGTGCCAGCAGCTTTGGACAGGAGGTTAGGGGCTACACCTTC	CASSFGQEVRGYTF
TRBV2	TRBD1	.	TRBJ1-3	TGTGCCAGCAGTGAAGGGGGACAGGGGAGTTTT	CASSEGGQGSF
TRBV12-3/TRBV12-4	.	.	TRBJ2-3	TGTGCCAGCAAGTCGGGGGGCGCGCAGTATTTT	CASKSGGAQYF
TRBV5-1	.	.	TRBJ1-2	TGCGCCAGCAGACCAGGGGAAGGGGAATACTATGGCTACACCTTC	CASRPGEGEYYGYTF
TRBV25-1	.	.	TRBJ2-3	TGTGCCAGCAGTGAATATCGCCTAGCGCTCACTCTCACAGATACGCAGTATTTT	CASSEYRLALTLTDTQYF
TRBV2	TRBD1	.	TRBJ1-1	TGTGCCAGCAGTGTCAGGGGGCCGGACACTGAAGCTTTCTTT	CASSVRGPDTEAFF
TRBV7-9	TRBD1	.	TRBJ2-2	TGTGCCAGCATCCCCGGGACAGGGTTCAACACCGGGGAGCTGTTTTTT	CASIPGTGFNTGELFF
TRBV5-1	.	.	TRBJ2-3	TGCGCCAGCAGCTTAAACACAGATACGCAGTATTTT	CASSLNTDTQYF
TRBV7-2	.	.	TRBJ1-1	TGTGCCAGCAGCTTATCGGGGAACACTGAAGCTTTCTTT	CASSLSGNTEAFF
TRBV7-9	.	.	TRBJ2-6	TGTGCCAGCAGCTTAGGTGTGCGTGCTGGGGCCAACGTCCTGACTTTC	CASSLGVRAGANVLTF
TRBV2	.	.	TRBJ2-2	TGTGCCAGCAGGCCCGGGGGGCCGAACACCGGGGAGCTGTTTTTT	CASRPGGPNTGELFF
TRBV6-2/TRBV6-3	.	.	TRBJ2-3	TGTGCCAGCAGTTACAGCGGGCTGGATACGCAGTATTTT	CASSYSGLDTQYF
TRBV30	.	once	TRBJ2-2	TGTGCCTGGAGTGTTTACTTGAGTCTAGCGAACACCGGGGAGCTGTTTTTT	CAWSVYLSLANTGELFF
TRBV11-2	.	.	TRBJ2-1	TGTGCCAGCAGCCCCGGACACGGCTCCAATGAGCAGTTCTTC	CASSPGHGSNEQFF
TRBV24-1	TRBD1	.	TRBJ2-5	TGTGCCACCAGTGATCCTGGACAGGGCAAGGGGGAGACCCAGTACTTC	CATSDPGQGKGETQYF